Here is one TCR beta chain with its context. The study ran its PCR with 60 Vbeta and 13 Jbeta primers. Assay: immunoSEQ multiplex PCR; the TCRdb copy retains only in-frame clones and omits some. The data contain approximately 150,000 clones, 75% to 90% of them singletons. This sample was included in a study of cytomegalovirus exposure and HLA in healthy donors. Per the germline V gene, CDR1 is SGHRS and CDR2 is YFSETQ. V lost 4 bases, J lost 3 bases, and 7 bases lay in between. CDR3 size: 12 residues. The clonotype comes from a woman aged 30 to 39 in good health and CMV-seronegative. This sequence joins TRBV5-1 and TRBJ1-1; no firm D call. The sequenced material came from PBMCs. In DNA, the CDR3 is TGCGCCAGCAGCCTCGGGTACACTGAAGCTTTCTTT. This encodes CASSLGYTEAFF.